This paragraph reports one TCR beta chain. In its sample, this clonotype was seen a few times. Its antigen has not been determined. Qualities for individual bases were not recorded, and no much larger clone is one base off. Ficoll-Paque density gradient centrifugation was the method used to isolate PBMCs. This record comes from a study of T-cell memory formation after mild COVID-19 (TCRdb year 2021). At the level of the whole study: TCR sequence clusters from the two donors were largely donor specific. In a couple of donors, T-cell clones that expanded and contracted after mild COVID-19 were tracked by sequencing TCRalpha and TCRbeta repertoires over time. The cohort was made up of two young adult volunteers, one female and one male, who were previously healthy.

Sequenced using an Illumina NovaSeq 6000. Using 5'RACE with constant-segment primers, TCRalpha and TCRbeta cDNA libraries were constructed, with sample barcodes and unique molecular identifiers added in the process. Trizol reagent was used to extract RNA from every sample. The libraries were amplified in two PCR steps, and the second step added a second sample barcode and Illumina TruSeq adapters. Sequencing of libraries was performed on an Illumina NovaSeq with 2 x 150 bp paired-end reads. In the source study's methods: Demultiplexing of reads and collapsing into UMI-guided consensus sequences were performed with migec v1.2.7. Using mixcr v2.1.11, the UMI consensuses were aligned to TRA and TRB V and J templates and assembled into clonotypes. Clonotypes were classified as expanded or contracted when called significant by both edgeR and NoisET, with noise models trained on biological replicates. edgeR calls used a false discovery rate-adjusted p below 0.01 and a log2 fold-change threshold of 1. As an exploratory analysis of dynamics, max-normalized trajectories of the 1000 most abundant clonotypes were examined by PCA with hierarchical clustering. Each responding clone was given a CD4 or CD8 phenotype based on the CD4+ and CD8+ repertoires, which had been sequenced separately. TCRdb took the public reads, trimmed them with fastp at Q25, ran MiXCR for clone calling and kept in-frame beta chains. For every CDR3 protein sequence, its rows merge into one entry that carries the most common genes and DNA. These V and J calls are TCRdb output, not the study's own analysis. In this sample the table shows 120,000 or so distinct CDR3 sequences, approximately 17% of which occur a single time. The leading ten clones occupy approximately 5.2% of the sample.

CDR1 DFQATT and CDR2 SNEGSKA were looked up in the germline V gene (reference sequence). From cysteine to phenylalanine, the CDR3 is 11 amino acids long. Only the CDR3 part of the read is kept: 33 bases, read in frame from the first base. V gives up 5 bases and J gives up 7 bases, and the segment between their germline ends measures 9 bases. General conclusions and limits of the study: Some responding clones were detected in pre-infection memory, which suggested that pre-existing cross-reactive memory T cells had joined the SARS-CoV-2 response. The study covered only a couple of mild cases, and larger cohorts including severe cases with pre-infection samples were considered necessary. Contracting CD4+ clones were found mainly in CM and EM memory subsets, while CD8+ clones were enriched in EMRA. Clones that contracted from day 15 to 85 showed balanced CD4/CD8 phenotypes, whereas a second wave of clones that expanded from day 15 to 37 leaned towards CD4+. SARS-CoV-2 specificity of the second-wave clones peaking on day 37 was not confirmed.

Input material: PBMCs or a T cell subset sorted from them (not recorded which). The source of this sequence is a man aged 18 to 30 who had mild COVID-19 (a few samples of this study predate the infection). The sample titles of this study are shuffled in the database, so cell type and time point are left out; the donor was told from shared clones. This sequence uses TRBV20-1 and TRBJ2-1; no D gene call is confident. In nucleotides, the sequence is TGCAGTGCTCCCCTAATAAATGAGCAGTTCTTC. Its amino acids are CSAPLINEQFF.